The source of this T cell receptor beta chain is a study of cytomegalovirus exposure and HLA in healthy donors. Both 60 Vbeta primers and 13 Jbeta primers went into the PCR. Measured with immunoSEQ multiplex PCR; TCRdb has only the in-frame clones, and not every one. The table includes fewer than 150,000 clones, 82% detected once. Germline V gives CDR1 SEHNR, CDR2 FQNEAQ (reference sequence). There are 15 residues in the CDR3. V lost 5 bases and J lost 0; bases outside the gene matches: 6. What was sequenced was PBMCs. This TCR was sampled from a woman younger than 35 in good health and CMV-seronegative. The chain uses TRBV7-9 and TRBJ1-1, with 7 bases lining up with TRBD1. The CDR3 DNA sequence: TGTGCCAGCAGCGCATCAGGGGGTTTGAACACTGAAGCTTTCTTT. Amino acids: CASSASGGLNTEAFF.